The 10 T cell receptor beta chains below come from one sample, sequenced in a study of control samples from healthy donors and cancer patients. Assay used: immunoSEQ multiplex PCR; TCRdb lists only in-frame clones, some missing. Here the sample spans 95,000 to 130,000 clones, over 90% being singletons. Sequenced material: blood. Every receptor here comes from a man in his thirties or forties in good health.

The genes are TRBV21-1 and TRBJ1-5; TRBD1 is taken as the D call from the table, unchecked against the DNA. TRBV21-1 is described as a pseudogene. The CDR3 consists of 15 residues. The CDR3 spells CASSIRTGVVKPQHF. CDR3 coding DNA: TGTGCCAGCAGCATCCGGACAGGGGTTGTGAAGCCCCAGCATTTT.

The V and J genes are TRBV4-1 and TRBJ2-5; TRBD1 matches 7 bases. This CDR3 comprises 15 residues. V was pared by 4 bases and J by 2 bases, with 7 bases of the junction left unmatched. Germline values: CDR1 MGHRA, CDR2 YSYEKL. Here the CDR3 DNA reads TGCGCCAGCAGCCGTACGGGACAGCCTCAAGAGACCCAGTACTTC. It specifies CASSRTGQPQETQYF.

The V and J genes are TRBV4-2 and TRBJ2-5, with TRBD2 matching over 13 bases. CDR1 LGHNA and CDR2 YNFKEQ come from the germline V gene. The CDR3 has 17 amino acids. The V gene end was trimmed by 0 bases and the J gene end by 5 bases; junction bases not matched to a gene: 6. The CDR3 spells CASSQDWTSGGSETQYF. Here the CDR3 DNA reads TGTGCCAGCAGCCAAGATTGGACTAGCGGGGGTTCCGAGACCCAGTACTTC.

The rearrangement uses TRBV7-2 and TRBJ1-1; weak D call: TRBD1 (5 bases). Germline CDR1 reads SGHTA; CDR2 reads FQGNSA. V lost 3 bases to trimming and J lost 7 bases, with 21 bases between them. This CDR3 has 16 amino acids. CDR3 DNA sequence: TGTGCCAGCAGCTTCTCCCCGATTACAGGTCCACGTGAAGCTTTCTTT. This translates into CASSFSPITGPREAFF. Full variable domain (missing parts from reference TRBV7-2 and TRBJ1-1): GAGVSQSPSNKVTEKGKDVELRCDPISGHTALYWYRQSLGQGLEFLIYFQGNSAPDKSGLPSDRFSAERTGGSVSTLTIQRTQQEDSAVYLCASSFSPITGPREAFFGQGTRLTVV.

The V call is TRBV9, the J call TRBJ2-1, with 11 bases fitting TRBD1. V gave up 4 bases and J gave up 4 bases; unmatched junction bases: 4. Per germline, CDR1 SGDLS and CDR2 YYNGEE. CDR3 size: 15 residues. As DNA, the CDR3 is TGTGCCAGCAGCCCGGGACAGGGGGTATACAATGAGCAGTTCTTC. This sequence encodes CASSPGQGVYNEQFF.

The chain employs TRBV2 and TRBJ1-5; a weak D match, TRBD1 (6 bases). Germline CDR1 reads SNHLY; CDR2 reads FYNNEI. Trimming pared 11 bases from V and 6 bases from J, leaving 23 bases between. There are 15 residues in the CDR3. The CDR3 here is CARWGGGKGVQPQHF. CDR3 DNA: TGTGCCCGCTGGGGCGGGGGGAAGGGGGTTCAGCCCCAGCATTTT. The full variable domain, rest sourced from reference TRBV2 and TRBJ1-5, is EPEVTQTPSHQVTQMGQEVILRCVPISNHLYFYWYRQILGQKVEFLVSFYNNEISEKSEIFDDQFSVERPDGSNFTLKIRSTKLEDSAMYFCARWGGGKGVQPQHFGDGTRLSIL.

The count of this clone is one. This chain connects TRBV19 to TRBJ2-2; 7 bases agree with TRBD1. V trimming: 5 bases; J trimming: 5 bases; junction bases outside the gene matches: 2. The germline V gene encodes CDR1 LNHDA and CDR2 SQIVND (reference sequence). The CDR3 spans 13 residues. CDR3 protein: CASSRRGTGELFF. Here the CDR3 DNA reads TGTGCCAGTAGTCGCAGGGGGACCGGGGAGCTGTTTTTT.

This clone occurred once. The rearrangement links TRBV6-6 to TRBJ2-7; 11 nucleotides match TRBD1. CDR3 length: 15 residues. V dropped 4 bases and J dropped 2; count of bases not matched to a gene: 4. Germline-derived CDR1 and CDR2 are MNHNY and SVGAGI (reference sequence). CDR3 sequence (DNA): TGTGCCAGCAGTTTGCCGGGACAGGGGGCCTACGAGCAGTACGTC. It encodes CASSLPGQGAYEQYV.

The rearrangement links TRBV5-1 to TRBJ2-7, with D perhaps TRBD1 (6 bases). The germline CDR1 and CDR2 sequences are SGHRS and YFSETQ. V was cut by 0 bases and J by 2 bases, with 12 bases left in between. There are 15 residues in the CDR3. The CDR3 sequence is CASSLAGTPTYEQYV. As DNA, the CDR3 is TGCGCCAGCAGCTTGGCCGGGACACCCACCTACGAGCAGTACGTC.

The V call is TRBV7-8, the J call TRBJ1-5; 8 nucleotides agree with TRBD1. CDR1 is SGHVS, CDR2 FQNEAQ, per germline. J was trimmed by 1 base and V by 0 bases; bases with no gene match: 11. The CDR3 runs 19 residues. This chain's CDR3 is CASSLAPRTGRFSNQPQHF. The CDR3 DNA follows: TGTGCCAGCAGCTTAGCGCCGCGGACAGGGAGGTTCAGCAATCAGCCCCAGCATTTT.